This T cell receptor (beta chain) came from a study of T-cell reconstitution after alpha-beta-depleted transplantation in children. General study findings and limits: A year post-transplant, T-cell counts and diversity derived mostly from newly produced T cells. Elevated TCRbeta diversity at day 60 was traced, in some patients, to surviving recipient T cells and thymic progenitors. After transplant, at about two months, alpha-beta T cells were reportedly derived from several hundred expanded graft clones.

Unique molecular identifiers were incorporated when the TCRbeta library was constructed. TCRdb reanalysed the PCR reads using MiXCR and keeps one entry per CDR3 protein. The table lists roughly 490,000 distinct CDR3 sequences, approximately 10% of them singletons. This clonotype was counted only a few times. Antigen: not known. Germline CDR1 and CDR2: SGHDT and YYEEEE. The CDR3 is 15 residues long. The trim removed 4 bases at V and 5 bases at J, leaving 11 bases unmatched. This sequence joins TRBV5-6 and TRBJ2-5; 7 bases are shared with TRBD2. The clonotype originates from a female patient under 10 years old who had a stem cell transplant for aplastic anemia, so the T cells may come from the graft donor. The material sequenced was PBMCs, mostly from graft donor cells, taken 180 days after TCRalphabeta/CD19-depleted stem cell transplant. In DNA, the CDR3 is TGTGCCAGCAGCAGCGGGACCGTTCGGGGGGAGACCCAGTACTTC. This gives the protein CASSSGTVRGETQYF.